These 12 T cell receptor beta chains were all obtained from the same sample, sequenced in a study of beta chain features in type 1 diabetes. Overall study results and limits: Shorter TCRB CDR3s, moderately but significantly so, were found in Type 1 diabetes patients in all four CD4+ subsets.

Sequenced material consisted of expressed TCRB transcripts (all of the isolated RNA was reverse transcribed). Sequencing used immunoSEQ multiplex PCR; TCRdb keeps in-frame clones, though not all of them. This table has roughly 300,000 clones, roughly 8.8% appearing once. No cognate antigen is known for these TCRs. Material for sequencing was central memory CD4+ T cells from blood. Source of these receptors: a man younger than 45 with type 1 diabetes.

There are a few counts of this clone. The V gene is TRBV20-1, the J gene TRBJ2-1; D gene ambiguous. The CDR3 consists of 11 residues. V shed 6 bases and J shed 5 bases, with 8 bases lying between them. Germline V gene lookup returns CDR1 DFQATT and CDR2 SNEGSKA (reference sequence). The CDR3 is CSAMGNNEQFF. CDR3 sequence (DNA): TGCAGTGCGATGGGGAACAATGAGCAGTTCTTC.

The rearrangement joins TRBV7-2 to TRBJ2-5; D is unclear. V was pared by 4 bases and J by 6 bases, with 9 bases between. This CDR3 is built from 12 residues. Germline-derived CDR1 and CDR2 are SGHTA and FQGNSA. CDR3 DNA sequence: TGTGCCAGCAGCTCCGGACGAAAGACCCAGTACTTC. This codes for CASSSGRKTQYF.

The chain has TRBV5-1 and TRBJ2-5; 11 positions agree with TRBD2. The CDR3 spans 15 residues. Germline V CDR1 and CDR2: SGHRS, YFSETQ. The ends lost 3 bases at V and 5 bases at J; junction bases unmatched: 6. The CDR3: CASSSSGGPVETQYF. CDR3 nucleotide sequence: TGCGCCAGCAGCTCTAGCGGGGGGCCGGTGGAGACCCAGTACTTC.

This clone was detected a few times. The rearrangement links TRBV6-5 to TRBJ1-2, with a weak D call TRBD1 (5 bases). Germline loops: CDR1 MNHEY, CDR2 SVGAGI. The ends were cut back, 3 bases at V and 8 bases at J, with 16 bases in the middle. The length of the CDR3 is 14 residues. The CDR3 loop is CASSYTAFRGGYTF. Here the CDR3 DNA reads TGTGCCAGCAGTTATACAGCTTTTAGGGGAGGCTACACCTTC.

This clone was observed a few times. This chain links TRBV11-2 with TRBJ2-5, with D perhaps TRBD2 (6 bases). This CDR3 is 14 amino acids long. The V end was cut by 0 bases, the J end by 3 bases, with 8 bases between. The germline V gene encodes CDR1 SGHAT and CDR2 FQNNGV. CDR3 in amino acids: CASSLEDYKETQYF. The DNA for the CDR3 is TGTGCCAGCAGCTTAGAGGACTATAAAGAGACCCAGTACTTC.

This clone was observed a handful of times. The gene calls are TRBV7-8 and TRBJ2-2, with a possible D match to TRBD1 (5 bases). V shed 1 base and J shed 7 bases, with 7 bases lying between them. The CDR3 has 13 amino acids. In germline, CDR1 is SGHVS, CDR2 FQNEAQ. The DNA for the CDR3 is TGTGCCAGCAGCTTAGATCAGGGCGGGGAGCTGTTTTTT. It is translated as CASSLDQGGELFF.

V gene TRBV7-2 combines with J gene TRBJ1-2; 7 bases are a match to TRBD1. V was pared by 4 bases and J by 4 bases, with 9 bases of the junction left unmatched. Germline CDR1 reads SGHTA; CDR2 reads FQGNSA. There are 15 residues in the CDR3. CDR3 DNA sequence: TGTGCCAGCAGCTCAGACCCAACAGGGGCCTATGGCTACACCTTC. It is translated as CASSSDPTGAYGYTF. The whole variable domain, remainder taken from reference TRBV7-2 and TRBJ1-2, is GAGVSQSPSNKVTEKGKDVELRCDPISGHTALYWYRQSLGQGLEFLIYFQGNSAPDKSGLPSDRFSAERTGGSVSTLTIQRTQQEDSAVYLCASSSDPTGAYGYTFGSGTRLTVV.

The chain combines TRBV4-3 with TRBJ2-7, with D possibly being TRBD1 or TRBD2 (5 bases each). The germline gives CDR1 LGHNA, CDR2 YSLEER. There are 13 residues in the CDR3. With 4 bases removed from V and 5 bases from J, the gap between germline ends came to 12 bases. The CDR3: CASSRDLMDEQYF. The CDR3 region has the DNA TGCGCCAGCAGCCGGGACCTAATGGACGAGCAGTACTTC.

This clone was seen repeatedly, ten times or more. V is TRBV11-2 and J is TRBJ2-7; D possibly corresponds to TRBD1 (5 bases). Germline CDR1 is SGHAT and CDR2 is FQNNGV. The CDR3 is 12 amino acids. The ends were cut back, 6 bases at V and 6 bases at J, with 12 bases in the middle. In nucleotides, the CDR3 is TGTGCCAGCAGAACTGCAGGGTTCGAGCAGTACTTC. Protein product: CASRTAGFEQYF.

This clone was recorded many times. The chain combines TRBV9 with TRBJ2-2, with D tentatively TRBD2 (5 bases). V lost 5 bases to trimming and J lost 1 base, with 15 bases between them. The CDR3 consists of 16 residues. The germline V gene encodes CDR1 SGDLS and CDR2 YYNGEE. The CDR3 nucleotides read TGTGCCAGCAGGAGAGGGCGCGACAAGAACACCGGGGAGCTGTTTTTT. It specifies CASRRGRDKNTGELFF.

V and J are TRBV7-6 and TRBJ1-5; D might be TRBD1 (6 bases). This CDR3 is 14 amino acids long. Trimming removed 5 bases at V and 5 bases at J, with 13 bases between. Germline assignment: CDR1 SGHVS and CDR2 FNYEAQ. The CDR3 is CASSELAGDQPQHF. CDR3 nucleotide sequence: TGTGCCAGCAGCGAGCTTGCAGGGGATCAGCCCCAGCATTTT.

This clone was recorded many times. The chain couples TRBV21-1 to TRBJ2-6; TRBD1 reflects the table's D call only, with no check against the DNA. TRBV21-1 is an annotated pseudogene. The CDR3 covers 16 residues. The CDR3 coding sequence is TGTGCCAGCAGCAGACTCACAGGGATCGGGGCCAACGTCCTGACTTTC. Translation: CASSRLTGIGANVLTF.